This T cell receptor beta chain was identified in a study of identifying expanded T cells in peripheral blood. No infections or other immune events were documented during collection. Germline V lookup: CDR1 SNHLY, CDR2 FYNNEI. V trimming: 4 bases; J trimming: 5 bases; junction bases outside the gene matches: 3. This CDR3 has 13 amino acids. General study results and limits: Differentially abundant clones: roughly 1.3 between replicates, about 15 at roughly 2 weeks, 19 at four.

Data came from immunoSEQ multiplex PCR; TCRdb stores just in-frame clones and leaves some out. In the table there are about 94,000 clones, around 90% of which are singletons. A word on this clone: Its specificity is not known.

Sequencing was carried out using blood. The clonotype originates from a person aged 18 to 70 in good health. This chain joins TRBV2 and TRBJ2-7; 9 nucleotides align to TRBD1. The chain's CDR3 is CASSVDRGNEQYF. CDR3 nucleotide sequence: TGTGCCAGCAGTGTGGACAGGGGCAACGAGCAGTACTTC.